This T cell receptor (beta chain) was recorded in a study of control samples from healthy donors and cancer patients. The repertoire was sequenced with immunoSEQ multiplex PCR; TCRdb's copy has only in-frame clones and lacks some. The data show about 75,000 clones, roughly 94% seen once. Input material: blood. This TCR was recovered from a woman aged 35 to 49 in good health.

The CDR3 loop is CASSDPMRNEQYF. The CDR3 DNA follows: TGTGCCAGCAGTGACCCCATGAGGAACGAGCAGTACTTC. This chain joins TRBV28 and TRBJ2-7; D ambiguous. Between the trimmed V and J ends, which lost 5 bases and 5 bases, there was a span of 13 bases. The CDR3 length is 13 residues. The germline gives CDR1 MDHEN, CDR2 SYDVKM.